A selection of T cell receptor beta chains follows, all from one sample in a study of T cell responses to AZD1222 COVID-19 vaccine. Repertoires were generated with immunoSEQ multiplex PCR, while TCRdb's copy carries only in-frame clones and drops some. The sample lists around 140,000 clones, 65% to 90% occurring once. Source: peripheral blood, taken 28 days after the second dose of the MenACWY control vaccine. The receptors were gathered from an adult who received the MenACWY meningococcal vaccine as a control. CDR3s include the opening cysteine and the closing phenylalanine or tryptophan. A D gene is named only where the DNA matches it firmly. Size tells how often a clone was seen (once, few, many) or the class of an expanded clone, and some rows leave it out.

J | length | D | size | V | CDR3 | DNA
TRBJ1-2 | 14 | TRBD1 | . | TRBV27 | CASSPGQGIYGYTF | TGTGCCAGCAGCCCGGGACAGGGAATTTATGGCTACACCTTC
TRBJ2-3 | 13 | . | . | TRBV2 | CASSEGRAGTQYF | TGTGCCAGCAGTGAGGGTCGGGCGGGGACGCAGTATTTT
TRBJ1-1 | 8 | . | . | TRBV19 | CASIYAFF | TGTGCCAGTATATACGCTTTCTTT
TRBJ2-7 | 14 | . | . | TRBV7-9 | CASSLGSGPYEQYF | TGTGCCAGCAGCTTGGGGAGCGGCCCCTACGAGCAGTACTTC
TRBJ1-1 | 15 | TRBD1 | . | TRBV3-1/TRBV3-2 | CASSTATGADTEAFF | TGTGCCAGCAGCACAGCGACAGGGGCGGACACTGAAGCTTTCTTT
TRBJ1-2 | 15 | TRBD1 | once | TRBV5-1 | CASSLEGRQGGGYTF | TGCGCCAGCAGCTTGGAGGGGCGACAGGGTGGAGGCTACACCTTC
TRBJ1-4 | 14 | . | . | TRBV19 | CASSVGTGSEKLFF | TGTGCCAGTAGTGTCGGGACCGGCAGTGAAAAACTGTTTTTT
TRBJ2-3 | 15 | TRBD2 | . | TRBV11-2 | CASSLIPGGADTQYF | TGTGCCAGCAGCTTAATACCGGGGGGGGCAGATACGCAGTATTTT
TRBJ2-7 | 11 | . | . | TRBV25-1 | CASSVIYEQYF | TGTGCCAGCAGTGTTATCTACGAGCAGTACTTC
TRBJ2-2 | 15 | TRBD2 | . | TRBV6-1 | CASSEVAGGTGELFF | TGTGCCAGCAGTGAAGTAGCGGGAGGCACCGGGGAGCTGTTTTTT
TRBJ1-4 | 15 | . | many | TRBV7-8 | CASSPRAGMREKLFF | TGTGCCAGCAGCCCACGGGCAGGGATGAGAGAAAAACTGTTTTTT
TRBJ2-3 | 14 | . | . | TRBV19 | CASSSELITDTQYF | TGTGCCAGTTCCTCGGAGCTAATCACAGATACGCAGTATTTT
TRBJ1-1 | 13 | . | . | TRBV6-5 | CASSSAFDTEAFF | TGTGCCAGCAGTTCGGCCTTTGACACTGAAGCTTTCTTT
TRBJ1-1 | 13 | . | . | TRBV30 | CAWSWGENTEAFF | TGTGCCTGGAGTTGGGGTGAGAACACTGAAGCTTTCTTT
TRBJ1-2 | 11 | . | . | TRBV28 | CASMSMGSLTF | TGTGCCAGCATGTCCATGGGCTCTCTCACCTTC
TRBJ2-1 | 17 | TRBD1 | . | TRBV11-2 | CASSSWKDRGLYNEQFF | TGTGCCAGCAGCTCATGGAAGGACAGGGGGCTGTACAATGAGCAGTTCTTC